The 26 T cell receptor beta chains reported below all come from one sample, sequenced in a study of blood T cell repertoires in COVID-19. Repertoires were generated with immunoSEQ multiplex PCR, while TCRdb's copy carries only in-frame clones and drops some. This table holds 40,000 to 60,000 clones, about 86% found once. Sequences were obtained from peripheral blood. The source of these receptors is a man between 35 and 55 years old with active COVID-19.

V and J are TRBV9 and TRBJ2-7; 7 bases match TRBD2. Germline lookup yields CDR1 SGDLS and CDR2 YYNGEE. The length of the CDR3 is 15 residues. Losses at the gene ends were 3 bases for V and 7 bases for J; bases not matched to a gene: 13. For the CDR3, the DNA is TGTGCCAGCAGCGATGGGAGGCTAGCGGAGGGGGAGCAGTACTTC. As protein: CASSDGRLAEGEQYF.

This clone appeared a single time. This chain connects TRBV7-6 to TRBJ2-3; 7 nucleotides match TRBD2. In germline, CDR1 is SGHVS, CDR2 FNYEAQ. The CDR3 is 16 residues long. Losses at the gene ends were 5 bases for V and 2 bases for J; bases not matched to a gene: 10. The CDR3 nucleotides are TGTGCCAGCAGCAAGACTAGCCGACGAACCACAGATACGCAGTATTTT. Its protein product is CASSKTSRRTTDTQYF.

V and J are TRBV27 and TRBJ2-5; TRBD2 matches 8 bases. Germline-derived CDR1 and CDR2 are MNHEY and SMNVEV (reference sequence). The CDR3 has 16 residues. J lost 4 bases, V lost 0 bases, and 7 bases had no gene match. The CDR3 here is CASSLSTGTRVETQYF. The CDR3 nucleotides read TGTGCCAGCAGTTTATCGACCGGGACTAGGGTAGAGACCCAGTACTTC.

The gene calls are TRBV11-2 and TRBJ2-7, with 7 bases matching TRBD2. V lost 3 bases, J lost 3 bases, and 5 bases stayed unmatched. The CDR3 covers 14 residues. Looked up from germline, CDR1 is SGHAT and CDR2 is FQNNGV. CDR3 region: CASSFPASGYEQYF. CDR3 DNA sequence: TGTGCCAGCAGCTTTCCGGCTAGCGGCTACGAGCAGTACTTC.

The genes are TRBV5-1 and TRBJ2-1; 10 bases are a match to TRBD1. The junction had 13 bases not matched to a gene; V was cut back by 4 bases and J by 9 bases. The CDR3 extends over 16 amino acids. CDR1 is SGHRS and CDR2 is YFSETQ in the germline V gene. CDR3 amino acids: CASSRGQGTLVGEQFF. Written as DNA, the CDR3 is TGCGCCAGCAGCCGGGGACAGGGGACTTTGGTTGGTGAGCAGTTCTTC.

V and J are TRBV15 and TRBJ1-2; tentatively, D is TRBD1 (6 bases). The CDR3 runs 14 residues. Trimming cost V 0 bases and J 8 bases, with 13 bases left between them. Germline values: CDR1 LNHNV, CDR2 YYDKDF (reference sequence). For the CDR3, the DNA is TGTGCCACCAGCAGAGACTACAGGGTCTCCGGCTACACCTTC. Translating it yields CATSRDYRVSGYTF. Supplemented by reference TRBV15 and TRBJ1-2, the full variable domain reads DAMVIQNPRYQVTQFGKPVTLSCSQTLNHNVMYWYQQKSSQAPKLLFHYYDKDFNNEADTPDNFQSRRPNTSFCFLDIRSPGLGDTAMYLCATSRDYRVSGYTFGSGTRLTVV.

V usage is TRBV5-1 and J usage is TRBJ2-3; 12 bases align to TRBD2. The V segment lost 5 bases and the J segment 6 bases; nucleotides outside the gene matches: 7. Germline V gene sequence: CDR1 SGHRS, CDR2 YFSETQ. This CDR3 has 15 amino acids. Here the CDR3 reads CASRMGLAGADTQYF. The CDR3, as DNA: TGCGCCAGCAGGATGGGACTAGCGGGTGCCGATACGCAGTATTTT.

The chain uses TRBV13 and TRBJ2-7, with D tentatively TRBD1 (6 bases). Deletions cut 4 bases from V and 0 bases from J, with 13 bases between. This CDR3 spans 15 amino acids. Germline assignment: CDR1 PRHDT and CDR2 FYEKMQ (reference sequence). The DNA for the CDR3 is TGTGCCAGCAGCTCCCTAGACAGGCGCTCCTACGAGCAGTACTTC. The encoded protein is CASSSLDRRSYEQYF.

The chain joins TRBV19 to TRBJ2-1, with a weak D call TRBD2 (5 bases). The CDR3 extends over 12 amino acids. Trimming took off 6 bases at V and 15 bases at J, with 18 bases between the two ends. The germline gives CDR1 LNHDA, CDR2 SQIVND (reference sequence). The CDR3 reads CASSWGDLRLFF. The CDR3 DNA follows: TGTGCCAGTAGCTGGGGAGACCTTAGGCTGTTCTTC.

This rearrangement joins TRBV24-1 to TRBJ2-5; possible D gene TRBD2, 6 bases. The CDR3 is 14 residues long. The V end lost 3 bases, the J end lost 1 base, and 8 bases lay between the germline ends. Germline assignment: CDR1 KGHDR and CDR2 SFDVKD. The CDR3 DNA sequence: TGTGCCACCAGTGATAGGACTATCCAAGAGACCCAGTACTTC. Its translation: CATSDRTIQETQYF.

The chain has TRBV19 and TRBJ1-2; D not certain. The length of the CDR3 is 12 residues. V lost 7 bases and J lost 3, with 9 bases in between. CDR1 is LNHDA and CDR2 is SQIVND in the germline V gene (reference sequence). The CDR3 loop reads CASNIGYYGYTF. CDR3 DNA: TGTGCCAGTAACATTGGCTACTATGGCTACACCTTC.

This chain uses TRBV6-6 with TRBJ2-2; TRBD2 aligns across 7 bases. CDR3 length: 16 amino acids. V lost 5 bases and J lost 3; bases outside the gene matches: 9. The germline gives CDR1 MNHNY, CDR2 SVGAGI (reference sequence). The CDR3 DNA follows: TGTGCCAGCAGTGGGGTGGGAGGGACCCACACCGGGGAGCTGTTTTTT. This sequence encodes CASSGVGGTHTGELFF.

This clone was picked up one time. DNA for the CDR3: TGTGCCAGCAGCGTCACAGGGGAATCGAGGCATGGCTACACCTTC. It translates to CASSVTGESRHGYTF. This rearrangement joins TRBV2 to TRBJ1-2; 7 nucleotides align to TRBD1. There are 15 residues in the CDR3. From germline, CDR1 is SNHLY and CDR2 FYNNEI. The ends lost 6 bases at V and 6 bases at J; junction bases unmatched: 13.

The J gene is TRBJ2-1, the V gene TRBV6-5; 7 bases map to TRBD2. Trimming removed 7 bases from V and 2 bases from J; junction bases left unmatched: 8. Germline CDR1 is MNHEY and CDR2 is SVGAGI. The CDR3 sequence is 15 residues long. The CDR3 spells CASTPDTSAYNEQFF. CDR3 nucleotides: TGTGCCAGCACCCCCGATACTAGCGCCTACAATGAGCAGTTCTTC.

On this clone itself: The junction departs from germline at one end; a sequencing error may be responsible. The CDR3: CASSLPTQALKLF. As DNA, the CDR3 is TGTGCCAGCAGCTTACCAACTCAAGCTTTGAAGCTCTTC. V usage is TRBV7-2 and J usage is TRBJ2-1, with unresolved D. Germline V gene lookup returns CDR1 SGHTA and CDR2 FQGNSA. The CDR3 runs 13 residues.

The rearrangement links TRBV5-1 to TRBJ1-2, with D maybe TRBD1 (6 bases). From germline, CDR1 is SGHRS and CDR2 YFSETQ. With 3 bases removed from V and 4 bases from J, the gap between germline ends came to 13 bases. The CDR3 is made up of 14 amino acids. CDR3 protein: CASSSRGGVYGYTF. Written as DNA, the CDR3 is TGCGCCAGCAGCTCACGGGGGGGCGTCTATGGCTACACCTTC.

This chain joins TRBV27 and TRBJ2-7; 8 nucleotides line up with TRBD1. V shed 6 bases and J 2 bases; nucleotides not matched to a gene: 6. The CDR3 is 14 amino acids. The V gene's germline CDR1 is MNHEY and CDR2 SMNVEV (reference sequence). The CDR3, as DNA: TGTGCCAGCAGGGCAGGGGGCGCTCCCTACGAGCAGTACTTC. This encodes CASRAGGAPYEQYF.

The V call is TRBV6-5, the J call TRBJ2-2, with 8 bases aligning to TRBD1. Germline-derived CDR1 and CDR2 are MNHEY and SVGAGI. V shed 8 bases and J 3 bases; nucleotides not matched to a gene: 8. This CDR3 is built from 15 residues. CDR3 nucleotide sequence: TGTGCCAGCGTTTTGGGGACAGGCCACACCGGGGAGCTGTTTTTT. Translated: CASVLGTGHTGELFF.

V usage is TRBV2 and J usage is TRBJ1-2; possible D gene TRBD1, 6 bases. The germline V and J ends were trimmed by 3 bases and 5 bases, with 16 bases remaining between them. The germline V gene has CDR1 SNHLY and CDR2 FYNNEI. The CDR3 runs to 15 residues. The CDR3 protein is CASSDQGGEAYGYTF. The CDR3 DNA reads TGTGCCAGCAGTGATCAAGGGGGTGAAGCTTATGGCTACACCTTC.

The rearrangement joins TRBV5-1 to TRBJ2-7; 14 positions match TRBD2. J gave up 5 bases and V 0 bases, and 7 bases lay outside the gene matches. CDR1 is SGHRS and CDR2 is YFSETQ in the germline V gene. The CDR3 is 17 residues long. The CDR3 protein is CASSLGTGLAGEDEQYF. In DNA form, the CDR3 reads TGCGCCAGCAGCTTGGGAACGGGACTAGCGGGAGAAGACGAGCAGTACTTC.

This chain uses TRBV20-1 with TRBJ1-5, with TRBD1 as a possible D gene (6 bases). Germline CDR1 and CDR2: DFQATT and SNEGSKA (reference sequence). Between the trimmed V and J ends, which lost 3 bases and 5 bases, there was a span of 17 bases. The CDR3 is made up of 15 amino acids. The CDR3 nucleotides are TGCAGTGCTAGTGAGCGACAGGTTGCCGATCAGCCCCAGCATTTT. It translates to CSASERQVADQPQHF.

The rearrangement joins TRBV7-3 to TRBJ2-3, with unresolved D. The V and J ends lost 5 bases and 6 bases respectively, with 12 bases between them. This CDR3 spans 13 amino acids. Per germline, CDR1 SGHTA and CDR2 FQGTGA. The CDR3 sequence: CASSLYPPDTQYF. DNA of the CDR3: TGTGCCAGCAGCCTATACCCCCCGGATACGCAGTATTTT.

The rearrangement joins TRBV27 to TRBJ2-4, with 7 bases lining up with TRBD1. The germline V gene encodes CDR1 MNHEY and CDR2 SMNVEV (reference sequence). With 3 bases clipped from V and 4 bases from J, the junction kept 12 bases outside the gene matches. The CDR3 loop spans 17 amino acids. Written as DNA, the CDR3 is TGTGCCAGCAGTTTTAGGGCGGAGAGGGGGCGGAAAAACATTCAGTACTTC. Encoded protein: CASSFRAERGRKNIQYF.

The V and J genes are TRBV10-3 and TRBJ2-7, with 15 bases matching TRBD2. The CDR3 runs to 18 residues. J gave up 2 bases and V 6 bases, and 11 bases lay outside the gene matches. CDR1 and CDR2 (germline): ENHRY, SYGVKD. The DNA of the CDR3 is TGTGCCATCAGGGAGCCGGGACTAGCGGGAGGAGACGCCTACGAGCAGTACTTC. Its protein is CAIREPGLAGGDAYEQYF.

The chain links TRBV6-1 to TRBJ2-7, with 7 bases aligning to TRBD2. This CDR3 comprises 15 residues. Germline V CDR1 and CDR2: MNHNS, SASEGT. After removal of 3 bases from V and 6 bases from J, the junction contained 11 bases not matched to a gene. CDR3 loop: CASSEGGAGSAEQYF. CDR3 DNA sequence: TGTGCCAGCAGTGAGGGGGGAGCGGGGTCCGCCGAGCAGTACTTC.

For the CDR3, the DNA is TGTGCCAGCAGTTACGTGGCGAGCGGCCATGAGCAGTTCTTC. Translating it yields CASSYVASGHEQFF. The rearrangement uses TRBV6-6 and TRBJ2-1; D may be TRBD2 (5 bases). Germline CDR1 MNHNY, CDR2 SVGAGI (reference sequence). Trimming removed 2 bases at V and 8 bases at J, with 13 bases between. The CDR3 spans 14 residues.